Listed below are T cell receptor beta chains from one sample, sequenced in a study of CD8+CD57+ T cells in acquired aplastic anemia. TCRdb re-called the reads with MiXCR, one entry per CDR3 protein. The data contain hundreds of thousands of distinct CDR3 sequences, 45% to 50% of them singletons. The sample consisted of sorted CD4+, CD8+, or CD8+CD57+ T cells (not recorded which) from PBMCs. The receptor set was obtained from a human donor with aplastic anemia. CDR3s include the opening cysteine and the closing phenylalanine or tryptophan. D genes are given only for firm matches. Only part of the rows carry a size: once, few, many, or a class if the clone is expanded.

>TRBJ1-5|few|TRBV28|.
TGTGCCAGCAGTTTAGGGGCCCGGGACAAAAATCAGCCCCAGCATTTT
CASSLGARDKNQPQHF
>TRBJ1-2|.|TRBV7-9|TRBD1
TGTGCCAGCAGCAGGACTAGCGGGACAGCAACTTCGGCCTTC
CASSRTSGTATSAF
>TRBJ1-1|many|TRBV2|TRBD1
TGTGCCAGCACCCCCGGAACAGGGGGAAACACTGAAGCTTTCTTT
CASTPGTGGNTEAFF
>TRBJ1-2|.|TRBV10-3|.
TGTGCCATCAGTGAGAGGGGGGAGGGCTACACCTTC
CAISERGEGYTF
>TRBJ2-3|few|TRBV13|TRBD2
TGTGCCAGCAGCTTAGGGGGACTAGCGGGAACAGATACGCAGTATTTT
CASSLGGLAGTDTQYF
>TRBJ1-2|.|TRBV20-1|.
TGCAGTGCTAGACCCTCGCTTAGCTATGGCTACACCTTC
CSARPSLSYGYTF
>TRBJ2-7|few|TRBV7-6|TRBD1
TGTGCCAGCAGCCCAGGACAGGGAACCGAGCAGTACTTC
CASSPGQGTEQYF
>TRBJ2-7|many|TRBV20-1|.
TGCAGTGCTAGGACCCCGGACGTCTACGAGCAGTACTTC
CSARTPDVYEQYF
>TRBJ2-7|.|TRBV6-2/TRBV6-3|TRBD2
TGTGCCAGCACTGATAACTCCCTCGGGACTAGCGATTACGAGCAGTACTTC
CASTDNSLGTSDYEQYF
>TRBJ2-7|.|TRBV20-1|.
TGCAGTGCTAGAGATGCAGGGTTGAGCTCCTGCGAGCAGTACTTC
CSARDAGLSSCEQYF
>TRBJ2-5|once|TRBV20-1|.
TGCAGCGTCGAGGGAGAGACCCAGTACTTC
CSVEGETQYF
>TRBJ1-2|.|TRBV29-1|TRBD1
TGCAGCGTTGTCGGTGGACAGGGGGACACCTTC
CSVVGGQGDTF
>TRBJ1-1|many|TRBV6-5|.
TGTGCCAGCAGTGTAGGTGGGGGGGGTGAAGCTTTCTTT
CASSVGGGGEAFF
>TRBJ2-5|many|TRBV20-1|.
TGCAGTGCTGGTCTCGAGACCCAGTACTTC
CSAGLETQYF
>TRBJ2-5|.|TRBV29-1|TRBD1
TGCAGCGTTAAACCGGGACAGCGTGAAGAGACCCAGTACTTC
CSVKPGQREETQYF
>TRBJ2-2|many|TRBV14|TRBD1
TGTGCCAGCAGCAAATTGCGACAGGGAGTGAACACCGGGGAGCTGTTTTTT
CASSKLRQGVNTGELFF
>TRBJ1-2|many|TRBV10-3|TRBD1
TGTGCCACCTTAGACAGGGGATCAGCTAACTATGGCTACACCTTC
CATLDRGSANYGYTF
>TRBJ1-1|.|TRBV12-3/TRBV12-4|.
TGTGCCAGCAGTACCGGGGCAGGAGACACTGAAGCTTTCTTT
CASSTGAGDTEAFF
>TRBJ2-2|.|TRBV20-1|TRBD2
TGCAGTGCTAGGAGGACTAGCAGTACGAACACCGGGGAGCTGTTTTTT
CSARRTSSTNTGELFF
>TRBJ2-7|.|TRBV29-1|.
TGCAGCGTTGCTGGGGACGGACCCTACGAGCAGTACTTC
CSVAGDGPYEQYF
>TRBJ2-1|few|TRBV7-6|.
TGTGCCAGCAGCTTAGACTCTCCCTACAATGAGCAGTTCTTC
CASSLDSPYNEQFF
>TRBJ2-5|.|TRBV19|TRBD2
TGTGCCAGTAGTATAACGGGGGGGCTCGGAGAGACCCAGTACTTC
CASSITGGLGETQYF
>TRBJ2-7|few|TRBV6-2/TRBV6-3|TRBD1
TGTGCCACCAAGACCGGGACAGGGAGATCCTACGAGCAGTACTTC
CATKTGTGRSYEQYF
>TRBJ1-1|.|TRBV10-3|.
TGTGCCATCAGTGAACGGGGGTCTAGGAACACTGAAGCTTTCTTT
CAISERGSRNTEAFF
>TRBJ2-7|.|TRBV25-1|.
TGTGCCAGCAGTGATCCTTTGGCCTACGAGCAGTACTTC
CASSDPLAYEQYF
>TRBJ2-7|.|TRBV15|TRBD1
TGTGCCACCAGCAGCCCCCGACAGGGCTACGAGCAGTACTTC
CATSSPRQGYEQYF
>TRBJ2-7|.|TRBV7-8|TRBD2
TGCGCCAGCACTCCTGCTAGCGGGGGCTTGGGCGAGCAGTACTTC
CASTPASGGLGEQYF
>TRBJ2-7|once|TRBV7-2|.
TGTGCCAGCAGCATAGGTCGGGGCGACTACGAGCAGTACTTC
CASSIGRGDYEQYF
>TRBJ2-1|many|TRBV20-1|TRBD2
TGCAGTGCAATAACCTCTAGCGGAGAACTGTACAATGAGCAGTTCTTC
CSAITSSGELYNEQFF
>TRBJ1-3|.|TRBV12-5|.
TGTGCTAGTCAGAAAGGGGACGCCATGCGAAACACCATATATTTT
CASQKGDAMRNTIYF
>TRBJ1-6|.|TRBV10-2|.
TGCGCCAGCAGTGATCCCCACCGAGGTTCACCCCTCCACTTT
CASSDPHRGSPLHF
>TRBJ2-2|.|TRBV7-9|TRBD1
TGTGCCAGCAGACCGGGACAGGGAAACGGGGAGCTGTTTTTT
CASRPGQGNGELFF
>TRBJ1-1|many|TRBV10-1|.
TGCGCCAGCAGTGATAACAGAGTGAACACTGAAGCTTTCTTT
CASSDNRVNTEAFF